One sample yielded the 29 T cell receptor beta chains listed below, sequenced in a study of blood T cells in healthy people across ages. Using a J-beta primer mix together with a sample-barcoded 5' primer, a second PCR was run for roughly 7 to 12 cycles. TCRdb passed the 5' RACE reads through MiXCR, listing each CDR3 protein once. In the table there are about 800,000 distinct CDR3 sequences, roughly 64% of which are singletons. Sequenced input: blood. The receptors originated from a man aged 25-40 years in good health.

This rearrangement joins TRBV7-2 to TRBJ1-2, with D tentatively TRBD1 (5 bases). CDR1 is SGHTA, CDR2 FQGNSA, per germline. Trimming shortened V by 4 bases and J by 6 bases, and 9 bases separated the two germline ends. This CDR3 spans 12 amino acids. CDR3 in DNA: TGTGCCAGCAGCTCCTTCAGGGATGGCTACACCTTC. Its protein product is CASSSFRDGYTF.

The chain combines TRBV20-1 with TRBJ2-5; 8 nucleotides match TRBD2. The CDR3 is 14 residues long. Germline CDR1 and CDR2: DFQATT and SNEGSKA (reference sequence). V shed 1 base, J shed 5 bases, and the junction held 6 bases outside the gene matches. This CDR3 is CSARAGGALETQYF. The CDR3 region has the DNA TGCAGTGCTAGAGCCGGGGGGGCCCTTGAGACCCAGTACTTC.

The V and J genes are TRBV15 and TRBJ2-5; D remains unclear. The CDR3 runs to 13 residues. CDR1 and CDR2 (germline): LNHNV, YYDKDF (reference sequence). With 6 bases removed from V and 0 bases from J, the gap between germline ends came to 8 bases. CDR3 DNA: TGTGCCACCAGGCTTCGGCACCAAGAGACCCAGTACTTC. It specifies CATRLRHQETQYF.

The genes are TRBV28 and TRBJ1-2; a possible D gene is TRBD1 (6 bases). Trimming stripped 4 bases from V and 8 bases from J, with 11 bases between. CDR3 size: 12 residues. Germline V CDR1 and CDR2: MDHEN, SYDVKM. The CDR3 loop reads CASSSRGVGYTF. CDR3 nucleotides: TGTGCCAGCAGTTCCAGGGGAGTCGGCTACACCTTC.

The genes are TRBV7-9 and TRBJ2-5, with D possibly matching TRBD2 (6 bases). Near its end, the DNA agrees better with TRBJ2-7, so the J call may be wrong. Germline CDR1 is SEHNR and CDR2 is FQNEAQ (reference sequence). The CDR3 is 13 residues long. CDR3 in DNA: TGTGCCAGCAGCTTACGGACCGGGGGCGAGCAGTACTTC. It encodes CASSLRTGGEQYF.

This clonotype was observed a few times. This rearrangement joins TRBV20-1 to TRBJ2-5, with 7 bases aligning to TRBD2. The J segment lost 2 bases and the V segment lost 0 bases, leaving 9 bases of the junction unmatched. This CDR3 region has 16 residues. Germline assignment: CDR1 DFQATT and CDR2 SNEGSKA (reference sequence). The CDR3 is CSARDRGEGLQETQYF. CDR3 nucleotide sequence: TGCAGTGCTAGAGATCGCGGGGAGGGCCTTCAAGAGACCCAGTACTTC.

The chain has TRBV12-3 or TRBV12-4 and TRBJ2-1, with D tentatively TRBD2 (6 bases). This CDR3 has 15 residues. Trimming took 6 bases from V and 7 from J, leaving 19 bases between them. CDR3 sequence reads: CASSYRVREVNEQFF. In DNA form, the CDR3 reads TGTGCCAGCAGCTACAGAGTGAGGGAGGTAAATGAGCAGTTCTTC.

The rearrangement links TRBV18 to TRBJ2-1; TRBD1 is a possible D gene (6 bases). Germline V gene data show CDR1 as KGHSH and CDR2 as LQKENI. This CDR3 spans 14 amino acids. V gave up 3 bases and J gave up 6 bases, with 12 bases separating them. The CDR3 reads CASSPLGASNEQFF. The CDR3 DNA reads TGTGCCAGCTCACCTTTGGGGGCGAGCAATGAGCAGTTCTTC.

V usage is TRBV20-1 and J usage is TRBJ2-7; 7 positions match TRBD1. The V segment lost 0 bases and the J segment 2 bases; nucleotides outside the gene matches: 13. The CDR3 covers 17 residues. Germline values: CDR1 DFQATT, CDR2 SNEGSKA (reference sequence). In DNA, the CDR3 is TGCAGTGCTAGAGATTTGGCAGGGGGACAACCTACCTACGAGCAGTACTTC. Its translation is CSARDLAGGQPTYEQYF.

The DNA for the CDR3 is TGTGCCAGCAGCTTCCGGGACAGGACTAATGAAAAACTGTTTTTT. Protein sequence: CASSFRDRTNEKLFF. This chain joins TRBV7-2 and TRBJ1-4; 8 bases are a match to TRBD1. Germline V gene lookup returns CDR1 SGHTA and CDR2 FQGNSA. V shed 3 bases and J 2 bases; nucleotides not matched to a gene: 2. The length of the CDR3 is 15 residues.

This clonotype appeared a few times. The CDR3 bases are TGTGCCAGCAGCTACATCCCAGGGGATGGGGAAGCTTTCTTT. It encodes CASSYIPGDGEAFF. The J gene is TRBJ1-1, the V gene TRBV7-6, with D perhaps matching TRBD1 (6 bases). Germline V gene sequence: CDR1 SGHVS, CDR2 FNYEAQ. V was clipped by 4 bases and J by 8 bases, with 17 bases between them. This CDR3 has 14 residues.

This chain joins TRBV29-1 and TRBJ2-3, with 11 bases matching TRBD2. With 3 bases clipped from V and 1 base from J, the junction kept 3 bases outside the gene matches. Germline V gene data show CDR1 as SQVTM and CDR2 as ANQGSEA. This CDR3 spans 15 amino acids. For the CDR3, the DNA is TGCAGCGTTGAGAAACTAGCGGGGGGCACAGATACGCAGTATTTT. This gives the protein CSVEKLAGGTDTQYF.

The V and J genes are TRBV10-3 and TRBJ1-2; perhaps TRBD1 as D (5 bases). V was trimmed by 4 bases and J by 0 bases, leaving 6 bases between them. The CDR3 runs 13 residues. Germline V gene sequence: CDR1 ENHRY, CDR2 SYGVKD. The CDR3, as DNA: TGTGCCATCAGTGCGACAGCTAACTATGGCTACACCTTC. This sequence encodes CAISATANYGYTF.

The CDR3 spells CASSSTKGAPGANVLTF. In nucleotides, the CDR3 is TGTGCCAGCAGTTCCACTAAGGGGGCGCCTGGGGCCAACGTCCTGACTTTC. The rearrangement joins TRBV6-5 to TRBJ2-6; TRBD1 agrees at 7 bases. V shed 4 bases, J shed 2 bases, and the junction held 8 bases outside the gene matches. Germline CDR1 reads MNHEY; CDR2 reads SVGAGI. The CDR3 extends over 17 amino acids.

The CDR3 coding sequence is TGTGCCAGCAGCCAACGAAGCGGGTCCTCCTACGAGCAGTACTTC. Translating it yields CASSQRSGSSYEQYF. This chain uses TRBV4-2 with TRBJ2-7; tentative D call: TRBD2 (6 bases). The CDR3 sequence is 15 residues long. Germline values: CDR1 LGHNA, CDR2 YNFKEQ. Trimming cost V 2 bases and J 0 bases, with 11 bases left between them.

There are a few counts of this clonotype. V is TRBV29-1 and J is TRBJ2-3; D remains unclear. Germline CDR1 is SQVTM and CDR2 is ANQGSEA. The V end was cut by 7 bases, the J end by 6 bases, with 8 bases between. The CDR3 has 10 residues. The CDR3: CSADPDTQYF. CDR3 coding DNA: TGCAGCGCTGATCCGGATACGCAGTATTTT.

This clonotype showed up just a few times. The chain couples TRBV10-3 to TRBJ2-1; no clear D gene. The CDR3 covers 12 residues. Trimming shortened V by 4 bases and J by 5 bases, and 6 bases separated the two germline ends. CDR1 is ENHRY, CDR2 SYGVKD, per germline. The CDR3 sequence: CAISGEDNEQFF. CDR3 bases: TGTGCCATCAGTGGGGAAGACAATGAGCAGTTCTTC.

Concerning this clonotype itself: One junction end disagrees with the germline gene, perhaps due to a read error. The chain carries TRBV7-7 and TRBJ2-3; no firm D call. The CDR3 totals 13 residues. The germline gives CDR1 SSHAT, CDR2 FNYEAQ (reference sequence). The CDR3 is CASSFMLADTQYF. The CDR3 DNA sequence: TGTGCTAGCAGCTTTATGCTAGCAGATACGCAGTATTTT.

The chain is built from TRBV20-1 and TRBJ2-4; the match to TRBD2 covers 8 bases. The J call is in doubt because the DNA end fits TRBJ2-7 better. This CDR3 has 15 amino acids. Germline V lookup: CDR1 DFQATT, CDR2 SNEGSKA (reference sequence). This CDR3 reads CSAQWEAGAFGEQYF. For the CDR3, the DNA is TGCAGTGCCCAGTGGGAAGCGGGAGCTTTCGGCGAGCAGTACTTC.

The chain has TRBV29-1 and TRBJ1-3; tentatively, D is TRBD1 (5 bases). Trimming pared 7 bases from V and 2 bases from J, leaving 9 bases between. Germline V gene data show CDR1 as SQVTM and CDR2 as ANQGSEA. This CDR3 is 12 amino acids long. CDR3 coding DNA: TGCAGCGGTACAGGACCTGGAAACACCATATATTTT. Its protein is CSGTGPGNTIYF.

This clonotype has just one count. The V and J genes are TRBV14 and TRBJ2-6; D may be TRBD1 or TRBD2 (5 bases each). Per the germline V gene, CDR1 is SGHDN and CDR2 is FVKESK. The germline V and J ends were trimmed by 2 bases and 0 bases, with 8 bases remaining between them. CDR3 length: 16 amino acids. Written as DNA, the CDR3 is TGTGCCAGCAGCCAATGGGGGATCTCTGGGGCCAACGTCCTGACTTTC. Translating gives CASSQWGISGANVLTF.

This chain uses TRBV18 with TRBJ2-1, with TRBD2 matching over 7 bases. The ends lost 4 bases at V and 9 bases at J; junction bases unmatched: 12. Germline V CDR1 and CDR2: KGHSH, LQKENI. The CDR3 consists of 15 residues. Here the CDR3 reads CASSRLAENLREQFF. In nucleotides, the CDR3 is TGTGCCAGCTCACGCCTAGCGGAAAATTTGCGTGAGCAGTTCTTC. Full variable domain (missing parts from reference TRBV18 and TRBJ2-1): NAGVMQNPRHLVRRRGQEARLRCSPMKGHSHVYWYRQLPEEGLKFMVYLQKENIIDESGMPKERFSAEFPKEGPSILRIQQVVRGDSAAYFCASSRLAENLREQFFGPGTRLTVL.

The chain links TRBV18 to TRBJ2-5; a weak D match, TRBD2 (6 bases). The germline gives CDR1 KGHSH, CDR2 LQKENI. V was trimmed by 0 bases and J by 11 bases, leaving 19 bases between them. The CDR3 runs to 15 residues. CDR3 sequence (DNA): TGTGCCAGCTCACCACCGAATACGGGAGTGGATGAGCAGTACTTC. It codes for CASSPPNTGVDEQYF.

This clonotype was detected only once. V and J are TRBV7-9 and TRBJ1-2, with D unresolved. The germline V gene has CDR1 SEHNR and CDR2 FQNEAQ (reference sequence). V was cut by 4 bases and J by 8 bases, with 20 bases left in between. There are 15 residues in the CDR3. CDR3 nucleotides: TGTGCCAGCAGCTACGATCCCGGAACCGCAAGGGGCTACACCTTC. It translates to CASSYDPGTARGYTF.

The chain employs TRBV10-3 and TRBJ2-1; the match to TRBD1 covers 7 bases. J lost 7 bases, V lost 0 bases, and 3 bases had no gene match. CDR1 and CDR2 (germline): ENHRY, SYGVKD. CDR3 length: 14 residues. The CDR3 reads CAISESETGNEQFF. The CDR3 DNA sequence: TGTGCCATCAGTGAGTCGGAGACAGGGAATGAGCAGTTCTTC.

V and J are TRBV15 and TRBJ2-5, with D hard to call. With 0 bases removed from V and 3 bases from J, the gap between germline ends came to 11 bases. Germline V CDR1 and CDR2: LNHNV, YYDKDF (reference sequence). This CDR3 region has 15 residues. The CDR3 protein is CATSRDLAEEETQYF. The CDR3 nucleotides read TGTGCCACCAGCAGAGATCTGGCAGAAGAAGAGACCCAGTACTTC.

CDR3 coding DNA: TGTGCCAGCAGCTCCAACCGGGCCCGGAACACTGAAGCTTTCTTT. Residues: CASSSNRARNTEAFF. V gene TRBV27 combines with J gene TRBJ1-1; no clear D gene. V was trimmed by 6 bases and J by 1 base, leaving 15 bases between them. The length of the CDR3 is 15 residues. Germline CDR1 and CDR2: MNHEY and SMNVEV (reference sequence).

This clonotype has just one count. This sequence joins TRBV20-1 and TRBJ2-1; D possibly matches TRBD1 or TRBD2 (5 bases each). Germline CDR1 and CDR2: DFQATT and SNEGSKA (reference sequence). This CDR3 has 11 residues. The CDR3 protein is CRAYSGGEQFF. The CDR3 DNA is TGCAGGGCTTATTCTGGGGGTGAGCAGTTCTTC.

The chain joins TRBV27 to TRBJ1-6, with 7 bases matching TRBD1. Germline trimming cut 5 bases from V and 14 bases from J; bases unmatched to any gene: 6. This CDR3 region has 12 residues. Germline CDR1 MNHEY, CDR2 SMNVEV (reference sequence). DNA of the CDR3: TGTGCCAGCAGTCAACAGGGGTGGACCCTCCACTTT. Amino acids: CASSQQGWTLHF.